This is a list of T cell receptor beta chains from one sample in a study of blood T cell repertoires in COVID-19. Produced via immunoSEQ multiplex PCR; TCRdb's table is partial and in-frame only. Of hundreds of thousands of clones detected, around 87% appear once; the ten largest clones hold about 1.6%. Input material: peripheral blood. These receptors were collected from a woman aged 40 to 50 who had recovered from COVID-19. Both conserved end residues are part of each CDR3. D genes are given only for firm matches. The listing skips clone size in some rows; elsewhere it reads once, few, many or a size class.

>TRBD1|TRBJ2-1|NA|TRBV10-3
CAISESTGGWGDEQFF
TGTGCCATCAGTGAGTCTACAGGGGGCTGGGGCGATGAGCAGTTCTTC
>TRBD1|TRBJ2-5|once|TRBV9
CASSVTDRGRLGETQYF
TGTGCCAGCAGCGTAACGGACAGGGGGCGCCTAGGGGAGACCCAGTACTTC
>TRBD1|TRBJ2-1|NA|TRBV23-1
CASSQSSFNRGNEQFF
TGCGCCAGCAGTCAATCGTCGTTCAACAGGGGGAATGAGCAGTTCTTC
>TRBD1|TRBJ2-1|NA|TRBV7-3
CASSPSRDRDNEQFF
TGTGCCAGCAGCCCCTCCCGGGACAGGGACAATGAGCAGTTCTTC
>TRBD1|TRBJ1-2|few|TRBV2
CASRLALTGVQGYTF
TGTGCCAGCCGACTCGCCCTGACAGGGGTTCAGGGCTACACCTTC
>NA|TRBJ1-5|NA|TRBV2
CASSVRADRGLSNQPQHF
TGTGCCAGCAGTGTAAGGGCTGACCGAGGACTAAGCAATCAGCCCCAGCATTTT
>NA|TRBJ1-1|NA|TRBV11-3
CASSLGRGGPGTEAFF
TGTGCCAGCAGCTTAGGGAGGGGGGGGCCCGGCACTGAAGCTTTCTTT
>NA|TRBJ1-2|once|TRBV6-5
CASSYAGQLYTF
TGTGCCAGCAGTTACGCTGGACAGCTCTACACCTTC
>TRBD1|TRBJ1-1|NA|TRBV20-1
CSASSTGLNTEAFF
TGCAGTGCTAGTTCGACAGGGTTGAACACTGAAGCTTTCTTT
>NA|TRBJ2-1|NA|TRBV24-1
CATSGAGSYNEQFF
TGTGCCACCAGTGGTGCGGGCTCCTACAATGAGCAGTTCTTC
>TRBD2|TRBJ2-5|NA|TRBV6-5
CASSYVLAGGRETQYF
TGTGCCAGCAGTTACGTTCTAGCGGGGGGGAGAGAGACCCAGTACTTC
>NA|TRBJ2-1|NA|TRBV5-4
CASSPRTVSPYNEQFF
TGTGCCAGCAGCCCTAGGACTGTTAGTCCCTACAATGAGCAGTTCTTC
>NA|TRBJ1-2|NA|TRBV19
CASTPRGGAGYTF
TGTGCCAGTACCCCGCGGGGGGGGGCTGGCTACACCTTC
>TRBD1|TRBJ2-4|once|TRBV6-5
CASSYGTGFNIQYF
TGTGCCAGCAGTTACGGGACAGGGTTTAACATTCAGTACTTC
>NA|TRBJ2-1|NA|TRBV11-1
CASSLASGGEQFF
TGTGCCAGCAGCTTAGCTAGCGGCGGTGAGCAGTTCTTC
>NA|TRBJ1-1|NA|TRBV30
CAWSFRVRTEAFF
TGTGCCTGGAGTTTCAGGGTTCGCACTGAAGCTTTCTTT
>NA|TRBJ1-6|NA|TRBV5-4
CASSSGDRRLHF
TGTGCCAGCAGCTCGGGGGACCGCCGGCTCCACTTT
>TRBD2|TRBJ2-2|NA|TRBV9
CASSTGLAGVMGELFF
TGTGCCAGCAGCACGGGACTAGCGGGGGTGATGGGAGAGCTGTTTTTT
>NA|TRBJ2-5|NA|TRBV3-1/TRBV3-2
CASSQEVGGAETQYF
TGTGCCAGCAGCCAAGAAGTGGGGGGAGCAGAGACCCAGTACTTC
>TRBD1|TRBJ1-4|NA|TRBV23-1
CAAFKGQGFRANEKLFF
TGCGCCGCTTTCAAAGGACAGGGGTTTCGGGCGAATGAAAAACTGTTTTTT
>NA|TRBJ2-3|NA|TRBV2
CASSPQLGGDGDTQYF
TGTGCCAGCAGTCCCCAGTTGGGCGGGGACGGAGATACGCAGTATTTT
>NA|TRBJ1-1|NA|TRBV7-6
CASTPLGGGGTEAFF
TGTGCCAGCACCCCTTTGGGGGGCGGGGGCACTGAAGCTTTCTTT
>NA|TRBJ1-1|NA|TRBV19
CASIPQGLNTEAFF
TGTGCCAGTATCCCCCAGGGCTTGAACACTGAAGCTTTCTTT
>TRBD1|TRBJ1-2|NA|TRBV7-9
CASSSSGTTGGAYGYTF
TGTGCCAGCAGCTCCTCCGGGACGACAGGGGGCGCCTATGGCTACACCTTC
>TRBD1|TRBJ2-7|NA|TRBV18
CASSPRGGRSYEQYF
TGTGCCAGCTCACCCCGAGGGGGCCGCTCCTACGAGCAGTACTTC
>NA|TRBJ1-2|NA|TRBV19
CASSIRGSSRLWGYTF
TGTGCCAGTAGTATCCGAGGATCCAGCCGACTGTGGGGCTACACCTTC
>TRBD2|TRBJ2-3|NA|TRBV5-1
CASSWNAAGDTDTQYF
TGCGCCAGCAGCTGGAATGCAGCGGGGGACACAGATACGCAGTATTTT
>NA|TRBJ2-3|NA|TRBV24-1
CATRDLLTDTQYF
TGTGCCACGCGGGACTTACTCACAGATACGCAGTATTTT
>NA|TRBJ2-2|NA|TRBV27
CASSFAGSLPGELFF
TGTGCCAGCAGTTTTGCCGGGAGCCTACCCGGGGAGCTGTTTTTT
>NA|TRBJ2-7|NA|TRBV5-1
CASSHRAEYEQYF
TGCGCCAGCAGCCACCGCGCGGAGTACGAGCAGTACTTC
>TRBD1|TRBJ1-2|few|TRBV25-1
CASSDGQGYGYTF
TGTGCCAGCAGTGACGGACAGGGCTATGGCTACACCTTC
>TRBD1|TRBJ2-3|NA|TRBV19
CASRDRGPGTDTQYF
TGTGCCAGTAGAGACAGGGGGCCGGGAACAGATACGCAGTATTTT
>NA|TRBJ2-3|NA|TRBV19
CASSPRYMSDTQYF
TGTGCCAGTAGTCCCCGTTATATGTCAGATACGCAGTATTTT
>NA|TRBJ2-7|NA|TRBV9
CASSPRGKGIIYEQYF
TGTGCCAGCAGCCCCAGGGGTAAAGGGATCATCTACGAGCAGTACTTC
>TRBD1|TRBJ1-5|few|TRBV7-9
CASSLWSGTGDQPQHF
TGTGCCAGCAGCTTATGGAGCGGGACAGGAGATCAGCCCCAGCATTTT
>NA|TRBJ1-2|NA|TRBV27
CASSSSDYGYTF
TGTGCCAGCAGTTCGAGCGACTATGGCTACACCTTC
>TRBD2|TRBJ2-5|NA|TRBV10-3
CATGLAGAQETQYF
TGTGCCACCGGACTAGCGGGGGCCCAAGAGACCCAGTACTTC
>NA|TRBJ2-3|NA|TRBV5-6
CASSRRTYTDTQYF
TGTGCCAGCAGCCGGAGGACTTACACAGATACGCAGTATTTT
>NA|TRBJ2-5|NA|TRBV6-1
CASSERVRVPETQYF
TGTGCCAGCAGTGAGAGGGTAAGGGTTCCGGAGACCCAGTACTTC
>NA|TRBJ2-3|NA|TRBV10-3
CAIRDHLGGSLDTQYF
TGTGCCATCAGAGACCACCTGGGGGGATCCCTAGATACGCAGTATTTT
>TRBD1|TRBJ1-4|NA|TRBV18
CASSPPTGDEDEKLFF
TGTGCCAGCTCACCCCCGACAGGGGACGAGGATGAAAAACTGTTTTTT
>NA|TRBJ1-1|NA|TRBV19
CASSPLTGLNTEAFF
TGTGCCAGTAGTCCCTTGACGGGTTTGAACACTGAAGCTTTCTTT
>TRBD1|TRBJ1-2|once|TRBV5-1
CASSSVAGGDGYTF
TGCGCCAGCAGCTCCGTCGCAGGGGGCGATGGCTACACCTTC
>NA|TRBJ1-2|once|TRBV27
CASSLRPERGYTF
TGTGCCAGCAGTTTACGGCCAGAGAGGGGCTACACCTTC
>TRBD1|TRBJ2-7|NA|TRBV18
CASSHSDRGGEQYF
TGTGCCAGCTCACACTCGGACAGGGGCGGGGAGCAGTACTTC
>NA|TRBJ1-6|NA|TRBV14
CASSLRGSNSPLHF
TGTGCCAGCAGCCTCAGAGGGTCTAATTCACCCCTCCACTTT
>NA|TRBJ2-1|NA|TRBV7-9
CASTSTSYNEQFF
TGTGCCAGCACCTCCACATCCTACAATGAGCAGTTCTTC
>TRBD2|TRBJ2-7|NA|TRBV5-6
CASSASGAGDEQYF
TGTGCCAGCTCGGCTAGCGGGGCCGGGGACGAGCAGTACTTC
>TRBD1|TRBJ2-7|NA|TRBV5-4
CASSWDRGQGTYEQYF
TGTGCCAGCAGCTGGGACCGGGGACAGGGGACCTACGAGCAGTACTTC
>NA|TRBJ2-3|NA|TRBV11-2
CASSPRLADTQYF
TGTGCCAGCAGCCCGCGACTAGCAGATACGCAGTATTTT
>NA|TRBJ2-5|NA|TRBV3-1/TRBV3-2
CATARGVGGETQYF
TGTGCCACCGCCAGGGGGGTCGGCGGGGAGACCCAGTACTTC
>NA|TRBJ1-1|NA|TRBV29-1
CSVVTLEAFF
TGCAGCGTGGTGACTCTAGAAGCTTTCTTT